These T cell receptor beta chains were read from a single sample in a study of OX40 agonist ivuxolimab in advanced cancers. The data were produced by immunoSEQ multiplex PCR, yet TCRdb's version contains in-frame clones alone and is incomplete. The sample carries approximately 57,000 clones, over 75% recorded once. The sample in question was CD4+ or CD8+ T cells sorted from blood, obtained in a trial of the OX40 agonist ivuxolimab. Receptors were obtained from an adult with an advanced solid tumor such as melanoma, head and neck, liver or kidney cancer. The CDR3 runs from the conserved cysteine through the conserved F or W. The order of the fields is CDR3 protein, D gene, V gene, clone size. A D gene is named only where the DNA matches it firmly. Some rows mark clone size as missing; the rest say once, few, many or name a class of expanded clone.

CDR3aa: CASSSTGRRTEAFF; d_gene: TRBD1; v_gene: TRBV28; abundance: NA
CDR3aa: CASSTGQGKLFF; d_gene: TRBD1; v_gene: TRBV7-9; abundance: NA
CDR3aa: CASSPGFSTDTQYF; d_gene: NA; v_gene: TRBV18; abundance: NA
CDR3aa: CASGGRQGRNEQFF; d_gene: TRBD1; v_gene: TRBV12-5; abundance: NA
CDR3aa: CASSPQTGGNYGYTF; d_gene: TRBD1; v_gene: TRBV18; abundance: NA
CDR3aa: CASSEGPSTDTQYF; d_gene: NA; v_gene: TRBV6-1; abundance: few
CDR3aa: CASSLGGGDPGANVLTF; d_gene: TRBD1; v_gene: TRBV5-6; abundance: NA
CDR3aa: CASTRGSGGDNEQFF; d_gene: TRBD2; v_gene: TRBV19; abundance: NA
CDR3aa: CASSSTQGQGNIQYF; d_gene: NA; v_gene: TRBV7-2; abundance: NA
CDR3aa: CASSYSQTSGGAVQYF; d_gene: TRBD2; v_gene: TRBV6-5; abundance: NA
CDR3aa: CSAEGGYGYTF; d_gene: NA; v_gene: TRBV29-1; abundance: NA
CDR3aa: CASSQPGGPVVKNIQYF; d_gene: TRBD2; v_gene: TRBV4-1; abundance: many
CDR3aa: CASSLEANTEAFF; d_gene: NA; v_gene: TRBV7-2; abundance: NA
CDR3aa: CASSLASIGNSPLHF; d_gene: NA; v_gene: TRBV5-1; abundance: few
CDR3aa: CASSTGLFNSPLHF; d_gene: NA; v_gene: TRBV27; abundance: NA
CDR3aa: CASSLEGHGATDTQYF; d_gene: NA; v_gene: TRBV5-1; abundance: NA
CDR3aa: CASSIHRPWSYNSPLHF; d_gene: NA; v_gene: TRBV7-6; abundance: NA
CDR3aa: CASRRTGSYNEQFF; d_gene: TRBD1; v_gene: TRBV25-1; abundance: NA
CDR3aa: CASSSGLAGALETQYF; d_gene: TRBD2; v_gene: TRBV7-9; abundance: NA
CDR3aa: CASSEENFSYNEQFF; d_gene: NA; v_gene: TRBV6-1; abundance: NA
CDR3aa: CASTYLGGSYEQYF; d_gene: NA; v_gene: TRBV7-9; abundance: NA
CDR3aa: CAWSPLSPGELFF; d_gene: NA; v_gene: TRBV30; abundance: NA
CDR3aa: CASIQGLGNTEAFF; d_gene: NA; v_gene: TRBV2; abundance: NA
CDR3aa: CASSRQVQETQYF; d_gene: NA; v_gene: TRBV5-1; abundance: NA
CDR3aa: CASSFRLAGGPMGGTQYF; d_gene: TRBD2; v_gene: TRBV5-5; abundance: once
CDR3aa: CSVGREGTEAFF; d_gene: NA; v_gene: TRBV29-1; abundance: NA
CDR3aa: CASSRGRNSPLHF; d_gene: TRBD1; v_gene: TRBV10-2; abundance: NA
CDR3aa: CASSAQGRSTDTQYF; d_gene: NA; v_gene: TRBV6-4; abundance: once
CDR3aa: CASSARAGGGTQYF; d_gene: NA; v_gene: TRBV2; abundance: NA
CDR3aa: CASIIGTLNTEAFF; d_gene: NA; v_gene: TRBV6-1; abundance: NA
CDR3aa: CASSPGMDEQYF; d_gene: NA; v_gene: TRBV18; abundance: NA